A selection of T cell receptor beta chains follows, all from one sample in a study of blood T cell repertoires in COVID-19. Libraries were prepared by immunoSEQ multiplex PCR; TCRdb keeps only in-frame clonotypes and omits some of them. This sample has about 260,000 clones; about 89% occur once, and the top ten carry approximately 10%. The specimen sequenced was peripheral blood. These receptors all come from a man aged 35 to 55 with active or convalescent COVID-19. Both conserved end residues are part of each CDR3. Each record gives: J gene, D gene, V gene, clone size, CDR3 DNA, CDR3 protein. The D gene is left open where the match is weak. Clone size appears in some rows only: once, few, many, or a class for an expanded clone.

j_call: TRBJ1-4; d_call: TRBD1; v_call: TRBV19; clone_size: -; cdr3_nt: TGTGCCAGTACCGCAAACCCCAGGGGGCCGTGGGAAAAACTGTTTTTT; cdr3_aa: CASTANPRGPWEKLFF
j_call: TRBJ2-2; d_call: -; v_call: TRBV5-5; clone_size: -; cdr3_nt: TGTGCCAGCAGCTCAACCCCGGGATCTAACACCGGGGAGCTGTTTTTT; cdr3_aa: CASSSTPGSNTGELFF
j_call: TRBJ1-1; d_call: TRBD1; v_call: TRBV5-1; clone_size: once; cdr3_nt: TGCGCCAGCAGCTGGGACAGGGGGGACACTGAAGCTTTCTTT; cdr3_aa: CASSWDRGDTEAFF
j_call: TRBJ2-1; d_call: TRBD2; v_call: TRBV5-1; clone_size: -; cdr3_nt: TGCGCCAGCAGCTTGGAACCGACTAGCGGGGCCTACAATGAGCAGTTCTTC; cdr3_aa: CASSLEPTSGAYNEQFF
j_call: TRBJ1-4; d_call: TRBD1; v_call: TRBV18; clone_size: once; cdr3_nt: TGTGCCAGCTGCCGGGACAGACCAGAAAAACTGTTTTTT; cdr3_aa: CASCRDRPEKLFF
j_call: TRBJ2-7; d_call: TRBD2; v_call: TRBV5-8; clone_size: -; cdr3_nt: TGTGCCAGCAGCTTTGTACTAGCGGGGTCCTACGAGCAGTACTTC; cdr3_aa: CASSFVLAGSYEQYF
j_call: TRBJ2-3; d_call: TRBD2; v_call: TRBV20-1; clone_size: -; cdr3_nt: TGCAGTGCTAGTTCATGGACTAGCGGGACAGCAGATACGCAGTATTTT; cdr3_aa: CSASSWTSGTADTQYF
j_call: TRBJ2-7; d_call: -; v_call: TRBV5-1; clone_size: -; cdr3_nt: TGCGCCAGCAGCTCCCCCCGGGCAGGGGAAATGAGGGGCTACGAGCAGTACTTC; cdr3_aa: CASSSPRAGEMRGYEQYF
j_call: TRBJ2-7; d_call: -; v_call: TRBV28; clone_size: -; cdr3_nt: TGTGCCAGCAGAAATACAGGGCTAGACGAGCAGTACTTC; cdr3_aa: CASRNTGLDEQYF
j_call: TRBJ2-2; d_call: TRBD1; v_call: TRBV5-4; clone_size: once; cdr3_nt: TGTGCCAGCAGCTTTGCACCCGGGACAGGATTGGGAAACGGGGAGCTGTTTTTT; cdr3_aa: CASSFAPGTGLGNGELFF
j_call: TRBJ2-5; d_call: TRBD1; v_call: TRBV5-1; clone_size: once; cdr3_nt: TGCGCCAGCAGCCCAGCGACAGGGGGCGCGGAGACCCAGTACTTC; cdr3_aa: CASSPATGGAETQYF
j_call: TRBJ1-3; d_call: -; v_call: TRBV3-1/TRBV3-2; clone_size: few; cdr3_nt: TGTGCCAGCAGCCAAGGGGCTGGTTCTGGAAACACCATATATTTT; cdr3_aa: CASSQGAGSGNTIYF
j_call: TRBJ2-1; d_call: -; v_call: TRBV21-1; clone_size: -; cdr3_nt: TGTGCCAGCAGCAAAGCGGTGACTAGCGGTACCTACAATGAGCAGTTCTTC; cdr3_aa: CASSKAVTSGTYNEQFF
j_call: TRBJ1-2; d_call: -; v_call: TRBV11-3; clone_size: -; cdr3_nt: TGTGCCAGCAGCCCGGGCCGGGGTGGCTACACCTTC; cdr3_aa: CASSPGRGGYTF
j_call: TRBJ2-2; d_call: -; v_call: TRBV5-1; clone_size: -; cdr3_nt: TGCGCCAGCAGCTTGGCGGCTAGCTTCACCGGGGAGCTGTTTTTT; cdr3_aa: CASSLAASFTGELFF
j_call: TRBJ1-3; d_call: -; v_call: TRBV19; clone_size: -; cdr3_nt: TGTGCCAGCAACAGGGATAAAGGAAACACCATATATTTT; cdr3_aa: CASNRDKGNTIYF
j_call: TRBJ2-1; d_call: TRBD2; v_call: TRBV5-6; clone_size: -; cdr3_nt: TGTGCCAGCAGCTCTAGCGGAGGGAGCTCCTACAATGAGCAGTTCTTC; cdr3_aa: CASSSSGGSSYNEQFF
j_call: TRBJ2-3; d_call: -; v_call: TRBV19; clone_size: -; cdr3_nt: TGTGCCAGTAGAGAGACGGGGGTTAGCACAGATACGCAGTATTTT; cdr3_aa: CASRETGVSTDTQYF
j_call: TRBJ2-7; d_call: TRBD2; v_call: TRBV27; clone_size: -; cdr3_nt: TGTGCCAGCAGTCCCACTAGCGGGGGGGCCGGAGAGCAGTACTTC; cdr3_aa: CASSPTSGGAGEQYF
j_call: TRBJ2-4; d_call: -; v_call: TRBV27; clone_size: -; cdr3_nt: TGTGCCAGCAGTTTATCCCACAGGGTGGGAAACATTCAGTACTTC; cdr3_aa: CASSLSHRVGNIQYF
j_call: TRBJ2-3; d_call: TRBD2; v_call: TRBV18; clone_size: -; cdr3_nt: TGTGCCAGCTCACCTCTTGCTAGCGGGTCCAGCACAGATACGCAGTATTTT; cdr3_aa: CASSPLASGSSTDTQYF
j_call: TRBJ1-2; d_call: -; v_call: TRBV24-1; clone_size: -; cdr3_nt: TGTGCCACCAGTGACCACGACTCAACCGGAACCTATGGCTACACCTTC; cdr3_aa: CATSDHDSTGTYGYTF
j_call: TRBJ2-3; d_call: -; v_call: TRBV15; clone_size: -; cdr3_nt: TGTGCCACCAGCCCCGGTGGGGCACTAAGGGCAGATACGCAGTATTTT; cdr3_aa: CATSPGGALRADTQYF
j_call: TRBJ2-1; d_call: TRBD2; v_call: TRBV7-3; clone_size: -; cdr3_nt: TGTGCCAGCAGCCCCGGTAGCGGGACTGAGCAGTTCTTC; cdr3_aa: CASSPGSGTEQFF
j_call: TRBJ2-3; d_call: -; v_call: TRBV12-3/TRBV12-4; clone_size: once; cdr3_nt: TGTGCCAGCAGCCACGGGAGCCCGATTACGCAGTATTTT; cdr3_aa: CASSHGSPITQYF
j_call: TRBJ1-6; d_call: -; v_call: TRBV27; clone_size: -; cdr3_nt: TGTGCCAGCAGTTTAATACAGGCAGGGAATTCACCCCTCCACTTT; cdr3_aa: CASSLIQAGNSPLHF
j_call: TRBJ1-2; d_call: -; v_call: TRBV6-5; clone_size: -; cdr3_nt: TGTGCCAGCCTCGTTCCAGGGGTCGGCTACACCTTC; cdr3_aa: CASLVPGVGYTF
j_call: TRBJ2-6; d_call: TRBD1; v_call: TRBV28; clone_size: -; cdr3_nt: TGTGCCAGCAGCGAGCTGGGACAGGGTCCTGGGGCCAACGTCCTGACTTTC; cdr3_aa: CASSELGQGPGANVLTF
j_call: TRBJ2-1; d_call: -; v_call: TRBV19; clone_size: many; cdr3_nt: TGTGCCAGTAGTAGGGCGAACCACAATGAGCAGTTCTTC; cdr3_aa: CASSRANHNEQFF
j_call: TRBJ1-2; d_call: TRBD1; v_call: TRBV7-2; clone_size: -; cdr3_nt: TGTGCCAGCAGCTTATCACAGGGGGCAGGCTATGGCTACACCTTC; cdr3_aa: CASSLSQGAGYGYTF
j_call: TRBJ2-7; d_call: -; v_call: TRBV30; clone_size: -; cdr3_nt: TGTGCCTGGAGTTCAGCCTACGAGCAGTACTTC; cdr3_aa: CAWSSAYEQYF
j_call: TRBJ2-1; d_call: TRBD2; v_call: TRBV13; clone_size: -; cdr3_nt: TGTGCCAGCAGCTTTATAGTAGCGGGGGTAAATGAGCAGTTCTTC; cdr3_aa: CASSFIVAGVNEQFF
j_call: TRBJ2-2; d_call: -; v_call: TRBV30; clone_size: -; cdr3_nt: TGTGCCTGGACCAGGAATAGTGTCGGGGAGCTGTTTTTT; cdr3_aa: CAWTRNSVGELFF
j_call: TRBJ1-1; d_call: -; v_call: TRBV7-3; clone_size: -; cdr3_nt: TGTGCCAGCAGCTTCCGAGTCGATACTGAAGCTTTCTTT; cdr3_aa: CASSFRVDTEAFF
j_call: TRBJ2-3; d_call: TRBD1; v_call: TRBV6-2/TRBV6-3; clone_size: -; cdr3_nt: TGTGCCAGCAGCGATAGACAGGGGGATGTAGATACGCAGTATTTT; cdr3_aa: CASSDRQGDVDTQYF
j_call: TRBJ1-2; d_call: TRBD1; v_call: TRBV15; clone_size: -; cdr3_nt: TGTGCCACCAGCAGAGAAAAACCGGGACAGGGGGCAAACTATGGCTACACCTTC; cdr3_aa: CATSREKPGQGANYGYTF
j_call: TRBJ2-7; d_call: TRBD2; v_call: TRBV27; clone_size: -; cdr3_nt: TGTGCCAGCAGTTTTAGGGGACTAGCGATCTCCTACGAGCAGTACTTC; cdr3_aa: CASSFRGLAISYEQYF
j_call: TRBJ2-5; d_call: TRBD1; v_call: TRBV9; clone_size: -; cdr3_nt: TGTGCCAGCAGTCTCAGTCCGGGACAGGGAGAGACCCAGTACTTC; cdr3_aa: CASSLSPGQGETQYF
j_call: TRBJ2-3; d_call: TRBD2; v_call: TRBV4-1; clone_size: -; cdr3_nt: TGCGCCAGCAGCCATGGACGGGGGGTCGCCACAGATACGCAGTATTTT; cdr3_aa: CASSHGRGVATDTQYF